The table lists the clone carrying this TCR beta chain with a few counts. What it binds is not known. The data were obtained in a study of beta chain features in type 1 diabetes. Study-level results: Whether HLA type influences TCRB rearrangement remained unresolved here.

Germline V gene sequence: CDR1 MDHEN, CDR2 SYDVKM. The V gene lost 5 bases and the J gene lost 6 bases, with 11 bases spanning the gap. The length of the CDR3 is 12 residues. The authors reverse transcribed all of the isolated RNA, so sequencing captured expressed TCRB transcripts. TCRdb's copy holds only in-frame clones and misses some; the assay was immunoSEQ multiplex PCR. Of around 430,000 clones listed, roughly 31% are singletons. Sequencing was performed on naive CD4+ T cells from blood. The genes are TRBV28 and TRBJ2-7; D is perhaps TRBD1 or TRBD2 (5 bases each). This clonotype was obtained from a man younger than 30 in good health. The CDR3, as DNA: TGTGCCAGCAGTAGGGACGAACCCGAGCAGTACTTC. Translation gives CASSRDEPEQYF.